This T cell receptor (beta chain) emerged from a study of blood T cell repertoires in COVID-19. The CDR3 has 15 residues. Germline V gene sequence: CDR1 MGHRA, CDR2 YSYEKL. V lost 3 bases and J 5 bases, leaving 16 bases between the germline ends. Original methodology: Reference gene primers were amplified, and this amplification served to estimate nucleated cell counts. The method was immunoSEQ multiplex PCR; TCRdb's version includes in-frame clones alone and lacks a portion of them. V and J calls and clone size are as listed in that table; D and trimming were resolved from the DNA. The data show about 76,000 clones, less than 95% seen once.

This chain joins TRBV4-1 and TRBJ2-5, with D perhaps TRBD1 (6 bases). Sequenced input: peripheral blood. The receptor was isolated from a woman aged 50 to 60 in a cohort sampled during active COVID-19. CDR3 coding DNA: TGCGCCAGCAGCCAGTTGGCACAGGGCCGGGAGACCCAGTACTTC. Encoded protein: CASSQLAQGRETQYF.